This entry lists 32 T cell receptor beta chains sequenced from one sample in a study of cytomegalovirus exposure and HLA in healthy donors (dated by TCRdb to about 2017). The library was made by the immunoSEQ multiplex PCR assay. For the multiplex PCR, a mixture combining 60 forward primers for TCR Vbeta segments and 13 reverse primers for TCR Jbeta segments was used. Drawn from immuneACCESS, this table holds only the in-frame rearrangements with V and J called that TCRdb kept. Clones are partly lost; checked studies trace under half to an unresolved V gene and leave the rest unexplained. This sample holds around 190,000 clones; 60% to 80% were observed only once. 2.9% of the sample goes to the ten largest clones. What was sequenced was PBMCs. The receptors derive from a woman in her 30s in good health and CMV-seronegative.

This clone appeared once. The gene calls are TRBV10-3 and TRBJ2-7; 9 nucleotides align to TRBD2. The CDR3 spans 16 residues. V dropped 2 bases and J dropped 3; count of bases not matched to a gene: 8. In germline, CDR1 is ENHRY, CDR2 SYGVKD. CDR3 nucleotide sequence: TGTGCCATCAGTGAGCCTGCGGGAGGGCCCCTCTACGAGCAGTACTTC. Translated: CAISEPAGGPLYEQYF.

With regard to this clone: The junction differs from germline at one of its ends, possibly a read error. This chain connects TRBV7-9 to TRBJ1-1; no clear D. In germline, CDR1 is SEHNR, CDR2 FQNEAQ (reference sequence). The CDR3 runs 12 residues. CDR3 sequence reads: CSSSLGGPEAFF. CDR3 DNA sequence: TGTTCCAGCAGCTTAGGCGGGCCCGAAGCTTTCTTT.

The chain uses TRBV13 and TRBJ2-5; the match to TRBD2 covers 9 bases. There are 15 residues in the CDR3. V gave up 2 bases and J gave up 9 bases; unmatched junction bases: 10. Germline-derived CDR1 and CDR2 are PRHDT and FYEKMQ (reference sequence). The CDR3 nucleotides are TGTGCCAGCAGCTTACGTGGCGGGAGGGCCCTGTCCCAGTACTTC. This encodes CASSLRGGRALSQYF.

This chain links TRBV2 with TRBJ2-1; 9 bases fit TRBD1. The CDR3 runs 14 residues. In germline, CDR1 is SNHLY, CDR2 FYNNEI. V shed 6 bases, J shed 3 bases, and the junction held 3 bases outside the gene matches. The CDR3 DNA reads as TGTGCCAGCAGGGAGACAGGGGGCTACAATGAGCAGTTCTTC. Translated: CASRETGGYNEQFF.

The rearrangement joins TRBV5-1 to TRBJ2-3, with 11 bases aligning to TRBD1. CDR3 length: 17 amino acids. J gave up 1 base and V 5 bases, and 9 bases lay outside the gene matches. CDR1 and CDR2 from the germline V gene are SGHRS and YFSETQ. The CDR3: CASRPEGQGGRTDTQYF. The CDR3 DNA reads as TGCGCCAGCAGGCCCGAGGGACAGGGGGGTCGCACAGATACGCAGTATTTT. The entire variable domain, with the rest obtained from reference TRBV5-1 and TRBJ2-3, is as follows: KAGVTQTPRYLIKTRGQQVTLSCSPISGHRSVSWYQQTPGQGLQFLFEYFSETQRNKGNFPGRFSGRQFSNSRSEMNVSTLELGDSALYLCASRPEGQGGRTDTQYFGPGTRLTVL.

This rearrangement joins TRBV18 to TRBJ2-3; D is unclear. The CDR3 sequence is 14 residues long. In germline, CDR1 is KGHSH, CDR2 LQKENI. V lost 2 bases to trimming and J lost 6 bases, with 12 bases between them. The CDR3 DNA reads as TGTGCCAGCTCACCAGACCGCGCGGCGGATACGCAGTATTTT. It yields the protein CASSPDRAADTQYF.

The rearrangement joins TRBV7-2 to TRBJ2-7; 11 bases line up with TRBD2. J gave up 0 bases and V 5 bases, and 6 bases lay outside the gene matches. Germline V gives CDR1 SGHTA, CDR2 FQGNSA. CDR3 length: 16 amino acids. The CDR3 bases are TGTGCCAGCAGCATCCGACTAGCGGGGAGCTCCTACGAGCAGTACTTC. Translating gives CASSIRLAGSSYEQYF.

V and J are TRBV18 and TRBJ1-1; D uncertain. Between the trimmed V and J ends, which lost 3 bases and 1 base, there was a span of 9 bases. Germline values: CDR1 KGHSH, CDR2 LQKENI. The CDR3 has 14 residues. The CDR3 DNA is TGTGCCAGCTCACCGCTTCCGGGGAACACTGAAGCTTTCTTT. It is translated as CASSPLPGNTEAFF.

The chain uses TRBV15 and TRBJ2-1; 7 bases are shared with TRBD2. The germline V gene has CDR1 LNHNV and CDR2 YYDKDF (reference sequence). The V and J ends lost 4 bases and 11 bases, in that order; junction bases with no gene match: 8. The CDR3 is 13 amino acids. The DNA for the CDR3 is TGTGCCACCAGCACTGGGGGGGTTTCGAAGCAGTTCTTC. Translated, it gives CATSTGGVSKQFF.

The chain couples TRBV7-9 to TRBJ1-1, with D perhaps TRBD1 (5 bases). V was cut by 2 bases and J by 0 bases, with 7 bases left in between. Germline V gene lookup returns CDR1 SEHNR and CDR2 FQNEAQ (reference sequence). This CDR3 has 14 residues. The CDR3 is CASSLQGVNTEAFF. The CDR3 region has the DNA TGTGCCAGCAGCTTACAAGGGGTGAACACTGAAGCTTTCTTT.

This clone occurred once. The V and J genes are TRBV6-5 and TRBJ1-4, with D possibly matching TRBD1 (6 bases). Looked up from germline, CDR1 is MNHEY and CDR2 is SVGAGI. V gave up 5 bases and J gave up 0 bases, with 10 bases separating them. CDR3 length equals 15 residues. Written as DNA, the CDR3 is TGTGCCAGCAGTCCCGAGGGGGCAACTAATGAAAAACTGTTTTTT. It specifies CASSPEGATNEKLFF.

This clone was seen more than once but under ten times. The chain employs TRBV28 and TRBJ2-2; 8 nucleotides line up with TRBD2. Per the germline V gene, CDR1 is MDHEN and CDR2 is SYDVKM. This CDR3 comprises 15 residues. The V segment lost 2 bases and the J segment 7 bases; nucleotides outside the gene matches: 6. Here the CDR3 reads CASSLNGRVHGELFF. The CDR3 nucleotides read TGTGCCAGCAGTTTAAACGGGAGGGTTCACGGGGAGCTGTTTTTT.

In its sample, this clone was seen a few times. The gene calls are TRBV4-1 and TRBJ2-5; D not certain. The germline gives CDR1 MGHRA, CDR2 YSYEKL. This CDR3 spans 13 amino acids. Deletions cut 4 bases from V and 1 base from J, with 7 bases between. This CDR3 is CASSLLFQETQYF. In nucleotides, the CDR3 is TGCGCCAGCAGCCTCCTATTCCAAGAGACCCAGTACTTC.

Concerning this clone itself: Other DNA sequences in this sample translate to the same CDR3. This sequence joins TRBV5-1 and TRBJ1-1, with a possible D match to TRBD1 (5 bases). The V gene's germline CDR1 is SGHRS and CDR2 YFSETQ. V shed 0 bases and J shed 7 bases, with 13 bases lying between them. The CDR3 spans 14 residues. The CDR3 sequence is CASSLAREDGEAFF. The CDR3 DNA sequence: TGCGCCAGCAGCTTGGCCAGGGAAGATGGTGAAGCTTTCTTT.

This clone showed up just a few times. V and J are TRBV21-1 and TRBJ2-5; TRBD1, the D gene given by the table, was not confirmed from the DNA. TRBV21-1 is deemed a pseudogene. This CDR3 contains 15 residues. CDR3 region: CASSKGPRVGETQYF. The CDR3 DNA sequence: TGTGCCAGCAGCAAAGGACCCAGGGTTGGAGAGACCCAGTACTTC.

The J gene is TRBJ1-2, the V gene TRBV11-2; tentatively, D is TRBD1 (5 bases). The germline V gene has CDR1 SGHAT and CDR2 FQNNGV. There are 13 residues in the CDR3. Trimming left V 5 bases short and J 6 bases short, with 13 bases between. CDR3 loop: CASSNRGGDGYTF. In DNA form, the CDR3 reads TGTGCCAGCAGCAACCGGGGAGGGGATGGCTACACCTTC.

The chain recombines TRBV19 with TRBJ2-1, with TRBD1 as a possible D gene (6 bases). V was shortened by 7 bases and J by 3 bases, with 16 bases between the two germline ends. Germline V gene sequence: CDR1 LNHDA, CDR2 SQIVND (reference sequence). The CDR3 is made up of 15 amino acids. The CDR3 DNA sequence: TGTGCCAGTACCCTAGGGCAGGGGTTCTACAATGAGCAGTTCTTC. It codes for CASTLGQGFYNEQFF.

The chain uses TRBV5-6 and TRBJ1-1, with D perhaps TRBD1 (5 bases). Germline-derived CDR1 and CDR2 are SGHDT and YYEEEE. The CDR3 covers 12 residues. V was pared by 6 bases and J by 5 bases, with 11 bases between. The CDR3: CASKLGGTEAFF. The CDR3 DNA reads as TGTGCCAGCAAATTGGGGGGGACTGAAGCTTTCTTT.

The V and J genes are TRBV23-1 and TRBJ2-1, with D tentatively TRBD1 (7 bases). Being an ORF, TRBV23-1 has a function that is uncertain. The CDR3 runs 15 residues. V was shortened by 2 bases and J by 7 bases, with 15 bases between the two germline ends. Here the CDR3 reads CASSQKEQGGNEQFF. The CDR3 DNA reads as TGCGCCAGCAGTCAAAAGGAGCAGGGGGGAAATGAGCAGTTCTTC.

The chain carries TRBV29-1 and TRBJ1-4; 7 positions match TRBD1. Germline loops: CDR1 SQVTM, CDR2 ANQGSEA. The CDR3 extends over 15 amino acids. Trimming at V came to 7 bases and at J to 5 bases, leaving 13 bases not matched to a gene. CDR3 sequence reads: CSAEGVGQKNEKLFF. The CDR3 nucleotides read TGCAGCGCTGAGGGAGTGGGACAGAAAAATGAAAAACTGTTTTTT.

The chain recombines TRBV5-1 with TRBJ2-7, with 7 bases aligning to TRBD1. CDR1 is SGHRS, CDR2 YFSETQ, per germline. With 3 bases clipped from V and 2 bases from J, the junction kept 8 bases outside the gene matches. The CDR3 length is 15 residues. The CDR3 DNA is TGCGCCAGCAGCTGGGAGTTGACAGGGACCTACGAGCAGTACTTC. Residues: CASSWELTGTYEQYF. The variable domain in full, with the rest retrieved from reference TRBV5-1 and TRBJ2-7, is KAGVTQTPRYLIKTRGQQVTLSCSPISGHRSVSWYQQTPGQGLQFLFEYFSETQRNKGNFPGRFSGRQFSNSRSEMNVSTLELGDSALYLCASSWELTGTYEQYFGPGTRLTVT.

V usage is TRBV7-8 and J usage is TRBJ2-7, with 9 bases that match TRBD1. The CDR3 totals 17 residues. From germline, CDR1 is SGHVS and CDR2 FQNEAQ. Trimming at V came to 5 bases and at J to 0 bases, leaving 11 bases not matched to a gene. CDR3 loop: CASSGGPTGQGSYEQYF. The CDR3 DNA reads TGTGCCAGCAGCGGAGGTCCCACGGGACAGGGCTCCTACGAGCAGTACTTC.

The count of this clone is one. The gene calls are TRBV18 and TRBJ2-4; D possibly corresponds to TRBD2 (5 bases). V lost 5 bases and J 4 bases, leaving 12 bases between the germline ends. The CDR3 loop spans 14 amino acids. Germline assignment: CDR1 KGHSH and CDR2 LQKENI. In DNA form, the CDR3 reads TGTGCCAGCTCAGAACGGGGTTATAAAAACATTCAGTACTTC. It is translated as CASSERGYKNIQYF.

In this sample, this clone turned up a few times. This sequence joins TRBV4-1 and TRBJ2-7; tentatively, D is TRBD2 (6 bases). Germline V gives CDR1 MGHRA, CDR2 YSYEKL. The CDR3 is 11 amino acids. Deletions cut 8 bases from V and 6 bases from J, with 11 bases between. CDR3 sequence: CASGGSGEQYF. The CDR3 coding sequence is TGCGCCAGCGGGGGGAGTGGCGAGCAGTACTTC.

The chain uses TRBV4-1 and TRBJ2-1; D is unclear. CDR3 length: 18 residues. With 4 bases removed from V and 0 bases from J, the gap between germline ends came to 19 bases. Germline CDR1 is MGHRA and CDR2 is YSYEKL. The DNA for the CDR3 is TGCGCCAGCAGCCGAGTGCCGCCGACACCTACCTCCTACAATGAGCAGTTCTTC. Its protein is CASSRVPPTPTSYNEQFF.

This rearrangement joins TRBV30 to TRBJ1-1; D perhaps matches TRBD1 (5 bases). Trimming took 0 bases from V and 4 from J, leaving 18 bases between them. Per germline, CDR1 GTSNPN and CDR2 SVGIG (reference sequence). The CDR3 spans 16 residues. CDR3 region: CAWSVIAGKFPTEAFF. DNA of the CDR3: TGTGCCTGGAGTGTAATTGCAGGGAAGTTCCCCACTGAAGCTTTCTTT.

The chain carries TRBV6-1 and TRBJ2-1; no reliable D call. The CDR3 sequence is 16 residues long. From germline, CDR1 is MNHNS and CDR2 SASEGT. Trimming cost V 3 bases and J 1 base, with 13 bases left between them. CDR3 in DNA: TGTGCCAGCAGTGAGGTGTCATACTCGTCCTACAATGAGCAGTTCTTC. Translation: CASSEVSYSSYNEQFF.

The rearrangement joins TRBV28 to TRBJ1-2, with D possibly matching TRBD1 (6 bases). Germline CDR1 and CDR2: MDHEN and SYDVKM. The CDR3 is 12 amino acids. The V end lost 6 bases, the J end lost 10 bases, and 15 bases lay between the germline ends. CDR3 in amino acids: CASRLPTGPYTF. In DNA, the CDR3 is TGTGCCAGCAGGCTCCCGACAGGACCCTACACCTTC.

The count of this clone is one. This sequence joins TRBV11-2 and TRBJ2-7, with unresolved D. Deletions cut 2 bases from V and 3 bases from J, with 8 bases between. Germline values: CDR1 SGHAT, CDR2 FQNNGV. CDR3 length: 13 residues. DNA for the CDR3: TGTGCCAGCAGCTTATCCGTTCTCTACGAGCAGTACTTC. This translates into CASSLSVLYEQYF.

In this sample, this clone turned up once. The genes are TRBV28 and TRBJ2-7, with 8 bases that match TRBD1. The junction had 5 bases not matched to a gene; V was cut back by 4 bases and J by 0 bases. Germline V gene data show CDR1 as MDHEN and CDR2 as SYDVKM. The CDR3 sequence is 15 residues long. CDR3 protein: CASSSLGQASYEQYF. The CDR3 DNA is TGTGCCAGCAGTTCCCTGGGACAGGCCTCCTACGAGCAGTACTTC.

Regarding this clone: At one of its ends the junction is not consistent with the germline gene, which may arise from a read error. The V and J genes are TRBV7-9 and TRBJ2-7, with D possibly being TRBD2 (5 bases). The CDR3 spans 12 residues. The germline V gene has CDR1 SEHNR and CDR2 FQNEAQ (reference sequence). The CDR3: CSSSLARYEQYF. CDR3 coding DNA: TGTTCCAGCAGCTTAGCGAGGTACGAGCAGTACTTC.

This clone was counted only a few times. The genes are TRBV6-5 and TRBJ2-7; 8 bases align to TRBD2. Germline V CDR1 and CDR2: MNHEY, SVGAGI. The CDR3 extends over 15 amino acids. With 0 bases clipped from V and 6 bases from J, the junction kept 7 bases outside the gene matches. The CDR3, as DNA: TGTGCCAGCAGTTACTCTTACGGACTAGCAGGCGAGCAGTACTTC. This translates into CASSYSYGLAGEQYF.